The rows below give T cell receptor beta chains drawn from one sample of a study of T-cell memory formation after mild COVID-19. One entry per CDR3 protein, called by TCRdb with MiXCR from the 5' RACE reads. Of hundreds of thousands of distinct CDR3 sequences listed, approximately 25% were seen once; the top ten hold around an eighth. The sequencing input was PBMCs or a T cell subset sorted from them (not recorded which). These receptors were taken from an adult woman who had mild COVID-19 (a few samples of this study predate the infection). Cell type and time point are not known. The CDR3 runs from the conserved cysteine through the conserved F or W. A D gene is named only where the DNA matches it firmly. The size field is filled for only some rows; it gives once, few, many or a size class.

TRBV5-6	TRBJ2-4	-	few	TGTGCCAGCAGCCTTCAGTACTTC	CASSLQYF
TRBV20-1	TRBJ1-2	TRBD1	-	TGCAGTGCTAACCCCGGGACAGGGTTTGGCTACACCTTC	CSANPGTGFGYTF
TRBV6-5	TRBJ1-1	-	-	TGTGCCAGCAGTTCCGTACGGCAGAACACTGAAGCTTTCTTT	CASSSVRQNTEAFF
TRBV6-5	TRBJ2-1	TRBD2	few	TGTGCCAGCAGTTTTTGGATAGCGGGTGGAACCGGGGAGCAGTTCTTC	CASSFWIAGGTGEQFF
TRBV24-1	TRBJ2-2	TRBD1	few	TGTGCCACCAGGGGGACAGCGAACACCGGGGAGCTGTTTTTT	CATRGTANTGELFF
TRBV5-1	TRBJ1-1	-	-	TGCGCCAGCAGCCCCCAGAAGACGAACACTGAAGCTTTCTTT	CASSPQKTNTEAFF
TRBV5-4	TRBJ1-1	TRBD1	-	TGTGCCAGCAGCGGACAGGGTCCAACTGAAGCTTTCTTT	CASSGQGPTEAFF
TRBV20-1	TRBJ2-1	-	-	TGCAGTGCCTCCGGGGACGGGAGCTCCTACAATGAGCAGTTCTTC	CSASGDGSSYNEQFF
TRBV5-1	TRBJ1-2	-	-	TGCGCCAGCAGCCGGACCGGCGGGCAGGGCTACTATGGCTACACCTTC	CASSRTGGQGYYGYTF
TRBV10-3	TRBJ2-7	-	-	TGTGCCATCAGTGTCAAAGAAGGATACGAGCAGTACTTC	CAISVKEGYEQYF
TRBV10-3	TRBJ2-7	TRBD2	-	TGTGCCATCAGCGAGCCGGGACTAGCCCAACGAGAGCAGTACTTC	CAISEPGLAQREQYF
TRBV6-5	TRBJ2-5	-	-	TGTGCCAGCAGTTACTCGACTAGCAGGGGTGAGACCCAGTACTTC	CASSYSTSRGETQYF
TRBV5-1	TRBJ2-5	-	few	TGCGCCAGCAGCTTGGGCGACAGTGGCTGGGAGACCCAGTACTTC	CASSLGDSGWETQYF
TRBV7-9	TRBJ1-1	TRBD1	-	TGTGCCAGCAGCGCGGGACAGGGATACACTGAAGCTTTCTTT	CASSAGQGYTEAFF
TRBV4-1	TRBJ2-7	-	-	TGCGCCAGCAGCCAACCTCAGGGCAACTACGAGCAGTACTTC	CASSQPQGNYEQYF
TRBV11-3	TRBJ2-5	-	-	TGTGCCAGCAGCTTCCGAGGAAACCAAGAGACCCAGTACTTC	CASSFRGNQETQYF
TRBV5-1	TRBJ2-7	-	-	TGCGCCAGCAGCCCCGGGGATCAGACCACCTACGAGCAGTACTTC	CASSPGDQTTYEQYF
TRBV12-3/TRBV12-4	TRBJ2-7	-	once	TGTGCCAGCAAGGGCCCGGGGGAAGGGGGGATCTACGAGCAGTACTTC	CASKGPGEGGIYEQYF
TRBV20-1	TRBJ2-1	-	few	TGCAGTGCTAGAGATTCGAGGCTTCAGTTCTTC	CSARDSRLQFF
TRBV9	TRBJ2-5	-	few	TGTGCCAGCAGCGTAGAGGGGGGCAGGCGCCAAGAGACCCAGTACTTC	CASSVEGGRRQETQYF
TRBV11-2	TRBJ2-7	-	-	TGTGCCAGCAGCTTCCAATCGGGGGCCTACGAGCAGTACTTC	CASSFQSGAYEQYF
TRBV7-6	TRBJ1-1	-	-	TGTGCCAGCAGCTTACGACACATGAACACTGAAGCTTTCTTT	CASSLRHMNTEAFF
TRBV4-2	TRBJ2-1	-	many	TGTGCCAGCAGCCAAGATGCGGGCTCCTACAATGAGCAGTTCTTC	CASSQDAGSYNEQFF
TRBV29-1	TRBJ2-7	-	-	TGCAGCGTTGAAAGTTTCGCGGACTCCTACGAGCAGTACTTC	CSVESFADSYEQYF
TRBV6-6	TRBJ2-2	-	few	TGTGCCAGCAGTTACTCGAGGCCAGACAACACCGGGGAGCTGTTTTTT	CASSYSRPDNTGELFF
TRBV7-2	TRBJ2-7	TRBD2	many	TGTGCCAGCAGCTTAGTCCCCAGCGGGGGGGGCTACGAGCAGTACTTC	CASSLVPSGGGYEQYF
TRBV27	TRBJ2-1	TRBD1	few	TGTGCCAGCAGCTTTGATCCGACAGGGATCCACAATGAGCAGTTCTTC	CASSFDPTGIHNEQFF
TRBV20-1	TRBJ1-5	-	few	TGCAGTGCTAGTGGTGGTTTGCGCAATCAGCCCCAGCATTTT	CSASGGLRNQPQHF
TRBV20-1	TRBJ1-2	TRBD1	-	TGCAGTGCCACACAGGGGATGGGTGGCTACACCTTC	CSATQGMGGYTF
TRBV12-3/TRBV12-4	TRBJ2-5	TRBD2	-	TGTGCCAGCAGCCGGACTAGTAAACTCGTCCGAGAGACCCAGTACTTC	CASSRTSKLVRETQYF
TRBV7-9	TRBJ2-5	TRBD1	-	TGTGCCAGCAGCCCCTGGACAGGGGGAATGGTGGAGACCCAGTACTTC	CASSPWTGGMVETQYF
TRBV24-1	TRBJ2-7	-	few	TGTGCCACCAGTGCCGGGAGCCACGAGCAGTACTTC	CATSAGSHEQYF
TRBV6-5	TRBJ1-1	-	-	TGTGCCAGCAGCCCGCATCACCGACAGATTGAAGCTTTCTTT	CASSPHHRQIEAFF
TRBV9	TRBJ1-2	-	-	TGTGCCAGCAGCCCGAGGCAGGGGTTCAACTATGGCTACACCTTC	CASSPRQGFNYGYTF
TRBV5-1	TRBJ2-7	-	many	TGCGCCAGCAGCGCCGGACAGTACGAGCAGTACTTC	CASSAGQYEQYF
TRBV10-3	TRBJ2-6	-	once	TGTGCCATCAGTGAGGCAGGCGTTCCTGGGGCCAACGTCCTGACTTTC	CAISEAGVPGANVLTF
TRBV12-3/TRBV12-4	TRBJ2-4	-	-	TGTGCCAGCACGACTGGGTCAGCTCTAGCCAAAAACATTCAGTACTTC	CASTTGSALAKNIQYF
TRBV12-3/TRBV12-4	TRBJ2-3	TRBD2	few	TGTGCCAGCAGCTCGACTAGCCGCACAGATACGCAGTATTTT	CASSSTSRTDTQYF
TRBV4-3	TRBJ2-3	TRBD1	-	TGCGCCAGCAGCCAAGGCGGGACAGGGCTAGATACGCAGTATTTT	CASSQGGTGLDTQYF
TRBV7-8	TRBJ1-5	-	many	TGTGCCAGCAGCTTAGCTCGGACAGCCTATCAGCCCCAGCATTTT	CASSLARTAYQPQHF
TRBV12-3/TRBV12-4	TRBJ1-5	-	many	TGTGCCAGCAGTTTGAGGGGTTCTCAGCCCCAGCATTTT	CASSLRGSQPQHF
TRBV2	TRBJ1-2	-	-	TGTGCCAGCAGTGAATCCAGTAGCTATGGCTACACCTTC	CASSESSSYGYTF
TRBV7-3	TRBJ1-1	TRBD1	few	TGTGCCAGCAGCTTATGTTGGGACAGGGCGAGCACTGAAGCTTTCTTT	CASSLCWDRASTEAFF
TRBV19	TRBJ2-7	-	once	TGTGCCAGTAGTATATCGGACTACGACTACGAGCAGTACTTC	CASSISDYDYEQYF
TRBV12-3/TRBV12-4	TRBJ1-2	TRBD1	-	TGTGCCAGCAGTTTGTATGGGACAGGACATCTATATGGCTACACCTTC	CASSLYGTGHLYGYTF